This T cell receptor beta chain was identified in a study of cytomegalovirus exposure and HLA in healthy donors. This CDR3 comprises 13 residues. The germline CDR1 and CDR2 sequences are SGHAT and FQNNGV. The V gene end was trimmed by 0 bases and the J gene end by 12 bases; junction bases not matched to a gene: 4. PCR employed 60 Vbeta and 13 Jbeta primers. Sequencing used immunoSEQ multiplex PCR; TCRdb keeps in-frame clones, though not all of them. The repertoire holds 89,000 or so clones, with about 80% as singletons. Sequencing was carried out using PBMCs. The source is a man aged 18-30 years in good health and CMV-seropositive. The J gene is TRBJ2-1, the V gene TRBV11-2, with 8 positions matching TRBD2. Here the CDR3 DNA reads TGTGCCAGCAGCTTAGATCGACTAGCGCTGCAGTTCTTC. Translating it yields CASSLDRLALQFF. The full variable domain, with the rest looked up from reference TRBV11-2 and TRBJ2-1, is EAGVAQSPRYKIIEKRQSVAFWCNPISGHATLYWYQQILGQGPKLLIQFQNNGVVDDSQLPKDRFSAERLKGVDSTLKIQPAKLEDSAVYLCASSLDRLALQFFGPGTRLTVL.